This T cell receptor (beta chain) was retrieved from a study of cytomegalovirus exposure and HLA in healthy donors. The V gene's germline CDR1 is SNHLY and CDR2 FYNNEI. V was cut by 8 bases and J by 7 bases, with 9 bases left in between. This CDR3 is built from 11 residues. In the PCR, 60 Vbeta and 13 Jbeta primers were used. Per the authors' pipeline: A follow-up analysis tallied tens of millions of unique TCR beta chains, about 10 million shared. Measured with immunoSEQ multiplex PCR; TCRdb has only the in-frame clones, and not every one. V, J and clone size were drawn from that table, and D and trimming were deduced from the DNA. This sample's clone table lists approximately 150,000 clones. Whole-study results and caveats: HLA restriction was apparent for most CMV-associated TCR beta chains in a later analysis.

Points on this clone: The antigen is unknown.

The sequenced sample was PBMCs. This receptor was identified in a woman in her 40s in good health and CMV-seronegative. The chain carries TRBV2 and TRBJ2-1, with D unresolved. The CDR3 here is CASLIRNEQFF. The DNA for the CDR3 is TGTGCCAGCCTCATCAGGAATGAGCAGTTCTTC.